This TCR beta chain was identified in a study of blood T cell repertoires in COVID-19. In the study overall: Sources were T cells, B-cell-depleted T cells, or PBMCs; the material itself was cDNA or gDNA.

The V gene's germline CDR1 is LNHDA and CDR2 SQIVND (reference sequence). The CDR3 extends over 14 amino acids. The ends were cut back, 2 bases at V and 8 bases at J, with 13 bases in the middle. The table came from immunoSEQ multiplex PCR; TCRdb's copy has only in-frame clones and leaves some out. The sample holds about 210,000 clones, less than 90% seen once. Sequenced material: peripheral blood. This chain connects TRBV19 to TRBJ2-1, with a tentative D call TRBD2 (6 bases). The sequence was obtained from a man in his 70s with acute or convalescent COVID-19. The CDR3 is CASSIRGTSYEQFF. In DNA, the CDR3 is TGTGCCAGTAGTATAAGAGGCACTAGCTATGAGCAGTTCTTC.